Listed below are T cell receptor beta chains from one sample, sequenced in a study of blood T cell repertoires in COVID-19. Sequenced by immunoSEQ multiplex PCR; TCRdb stores in-frame clones only, minus some. This table holds 150,000 to 200,000 clones, about 82% found once. Material: peripheral blood. These receptor sequences come from a woman aged 25 to 39 with acute or convalescent COVID-19. CDR3s include the opening cysteine and the closing phenylalanine or tryptophan. Each record gives: J gene, V gene, D gene, clone size, CDR3 DNA, CDR3 protein. D genes are given only for firm matches. Some rows have no size entry. The others give once, few or many, or a class for an expanded clone.

>TRBJ1-2|TRBV3-1/TRBV3-2|-|-
TGTGCCAGCAGCCAAGATTGGACATATAACTATGGCTACACCTTC
CASSQDWTYNYGYTF
>TRBJ1-4|TRBV7-2|-|once
TGTGCCAGCAGCTCGGACAGTTGGAATGAAAAACTGTTTTTT
CASSSDSWNEKLFF
>TRBJ2-7|TRBV23-1|TRBD1|few
TGCGCCAACCCGGACAGGTCTTCCTACGAGCAGTACTTC
CANPDRSSYEQYF
>TRBJ2-2|TRBV19|-|-
TGTGCCAGTAGTATAGCACAGCACACCGGGGAGCTGTTTTTT
CASSIAQHTGELFF
>TRBJ2-7|TRBV13|-|-
TGTGCCAGCAGGCGGGGGCTCCTCTCACCCGAGCAGTACTTC
CASRRGLLSPEQYF
>TRBJ1-2|TRBV7-2|-|-
TGTGCCAGCAGCTTGCGCAACTATGGCTACACCTTC
CASSLRNYGYTF
>TRBJ2-2|TRBV25-1|-|-
TGTGCCAGCAGAGTTTTTGGAGGGGGGGGAAACACCGGGGAGCTGTTTTTT
CASRVFGGGGNTGELFF
>TRBJ2-5|TRBV6-2/TRBV6-3|-|-
TGTGCCAGCAGTTACTCGAAAGGGGGTAGCGAGACCCAGTACTTC
CASSYSKGGSETQYF
>TRBJ2-7|TRBV2|-|-
TGTGCCAGCTCGAGCGGATACTCCTACGAGCAGTACTTC
CASSSGYSYEQYF
>TRBJ1-5|TRBV19|-|-
TGTGCCAGTAGGGCGGGGACGGTGAGGGGCATCAATCAGCCCCAGCATTTT
CASRAGTVRGINQPQHF
>TRBJ1-2|TRBV12-3/TRBV12-4|-|-
TGTGCCAGCACCCCGGGGGGGAACTATGGCTACACCTTC
CASTPGGNYGYTF
>TRBJ2-7|TRBV5-1|TRBD2|once
TGCGCCAGCAGCTTGGTAGCGGGAGGGCCGGACGAGCAGTACTTC
CASSLVAGGPDEQYF
>TRBJ2-3|TRBV5-1|TRBD1|-
TGCGCCAGCAGCTTGGCGCAGGGGGTAGATACGCAGTATTTT
CASSLAQGVDTQYF
>TRBJ1-2|TRBV5-1|-|-
TGCGCCAGCAGCTTCCCGGCGTTCGGGGATGGCTACACCTTC
CASSFPAFGDGYTF
>TRBJ2-7|TRBV11-1|-|-
TGTGCCAGCAGCTCCGGCTGGGGGGGGGCTACGAAGCAGTACTTC
CASSSGWGGATKQYF
>TRBJ1-5|TRBV28|-|-
TGTGCCAGCAGACCTGGACAGCTCAGCAATCAGCCCCAGCATTTT
CASRPGQLSNQPQHF
>TRBJ2-3|TRBV9|TRBD1|-
TGTGCCAGCAGCGTAAGGACAGGGGGCGCAGATACGCAGTATTTT
CASSVRTGGADTQYF
>TRBJ1-1|TRBV3-1/TRBV3-2|-|-
TGTGCCAGCAGCCAAGTAGCAGGGTCCAGGGCGGCTTTCTTT
CASSQVAGSRAAFF